Here is one T cell receptor (beta chain) with its context. The record originates from a study of cytomegalovirus exposure and HLA in healthy donors. Amplification used 60 Vbeta primers and 13 Jbeta primers. The assay was immunoSEQ multiplex PCR, and TCRdb's table has in-frame clones only and misses some. The sample consists of more than 140,000 clones, approximately 80% of them appearing once. The source is a woman in her thirties or forties in good health and CMV-seronegative. Sequenced: PBMCs.

CDR3: CASSPRRERALHF. The CDR3 coding sequence is TGTGCCAGCTCACCACGGAGGGAACGGGCCCTCCACTTT. This chain links TRBV18 with TRBJ1-6; D unresolved. The CDR3 spans 13 residues. CDR1 is KGHSH and CDR2 is LQKENI in the germline V gene. V shed 1 base and J shed 14 bases, with 12 bases lying between them. Supplemented by reference TRBV18 and TRBJ1-6, the full variable domain reads NAGVMQNPRHLVRRRGQEARLRCSPMKGHSHVYWYRQLPEEGLKFMVYLQKENIIDESGMPKERFSAEFPKEGPSILRIQQVVRGDSAAYFCASSPRRERALHFGNGTRLTVT.